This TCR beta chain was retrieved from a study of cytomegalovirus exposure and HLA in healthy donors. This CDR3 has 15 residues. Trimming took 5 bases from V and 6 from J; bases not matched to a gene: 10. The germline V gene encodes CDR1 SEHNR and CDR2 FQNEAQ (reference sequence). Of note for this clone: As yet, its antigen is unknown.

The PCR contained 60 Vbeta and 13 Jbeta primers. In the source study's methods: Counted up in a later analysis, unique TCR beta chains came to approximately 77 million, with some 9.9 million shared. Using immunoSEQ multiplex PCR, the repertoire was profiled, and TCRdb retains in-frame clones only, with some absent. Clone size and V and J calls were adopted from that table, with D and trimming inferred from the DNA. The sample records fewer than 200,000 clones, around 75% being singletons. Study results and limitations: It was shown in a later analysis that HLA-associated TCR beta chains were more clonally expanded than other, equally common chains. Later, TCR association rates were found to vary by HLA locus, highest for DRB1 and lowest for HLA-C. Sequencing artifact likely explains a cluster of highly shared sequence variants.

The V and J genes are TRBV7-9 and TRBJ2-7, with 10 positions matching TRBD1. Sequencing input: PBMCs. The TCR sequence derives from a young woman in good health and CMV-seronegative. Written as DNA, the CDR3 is TGTGCCAGCAGCCCCCGGGACAGGGGTCGGCCCGAGCAGTACTTC. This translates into CASSPRDRGRPEQYF. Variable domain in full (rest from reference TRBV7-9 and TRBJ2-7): DTGVSQNPRHKITKRGQNVTFRCDPISEHNRLYWYRQTLGQGPEFLTYFQNEAQLEKSRLLSDRFSAERPKGSFSTLEIQRTEQGDSAMYLCASSPRDRGRPEQYFGPGTRLTVT.